The clone carrying this T cell receptor (beta chain) was detected only a few times. What it binds is not known. CDR3 length: 13 residues. Trimming cost V 8 bases and J 2 bases; bases outside gene matches: 1. CDR1 and CDR2 (germline): MNHEY, SMNVEV (reference sequence). Assay: immunoSEQ multiplex PCR; the TCRdb copy retains only in-frame clones and omits some. The sample includes about 240,000 clones, around 87% of them seen just once. These data are taken from a study of cytomegalovirus exposure and HLA in healthy donors. In the study overall: In a later analysis, it was reported that the 90 to 150 validation repertoires had been produced on the same platform as the 666 repertoires belonging to the first cohort.

Study outcomes and limitations: Published work reported that the classifier diagnosed cytomegalovirus status with high specificity and sensitivity. Researchers counted over 150 TCR beta chains as cytomegalovirus-associated.

This receptor was obtained from a woman aged 30 to 39 in good health and CMV-seropositive. Specimen: PBMCs. The rearrangement links TRBV27 to TRBJ1-2; TRBD1 aligns across 11 bases. The CDR3 DNA follows: TGTGCCAGCTGGGACAGGGGGAACTATGGCTACACCTTC. Translating gives CASWDRGNYGYTF.